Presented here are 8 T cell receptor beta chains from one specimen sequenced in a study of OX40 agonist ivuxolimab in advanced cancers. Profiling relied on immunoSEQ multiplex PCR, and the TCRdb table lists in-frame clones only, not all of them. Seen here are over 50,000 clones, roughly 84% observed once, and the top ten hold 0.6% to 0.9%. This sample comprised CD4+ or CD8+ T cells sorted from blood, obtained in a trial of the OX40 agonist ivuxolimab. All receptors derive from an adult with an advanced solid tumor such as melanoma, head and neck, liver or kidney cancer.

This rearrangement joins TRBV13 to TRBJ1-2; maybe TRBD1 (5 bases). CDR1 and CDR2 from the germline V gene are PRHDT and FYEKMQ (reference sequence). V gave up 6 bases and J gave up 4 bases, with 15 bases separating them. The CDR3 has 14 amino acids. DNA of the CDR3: TGTGCCAGCAGGGGACTCTCCGGGGGCTATGGCTACACCTTC. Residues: CASRGLSGGYGYTF.

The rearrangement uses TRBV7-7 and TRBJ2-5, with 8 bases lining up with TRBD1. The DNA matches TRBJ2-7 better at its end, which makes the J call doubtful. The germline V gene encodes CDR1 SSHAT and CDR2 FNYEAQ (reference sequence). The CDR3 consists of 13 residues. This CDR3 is CASSLAQGDEQYF. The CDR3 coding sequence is TGTGCCAGCAGCTTAGCACAGGGGGACGAGCAGTACTTC.

In DNA form, the CDR3 reads TGTGCCAGCAGCGTCGGACAATTGCAGTACTTC. Translated, it gives CASSVGQLQYF. The J gene is TRBJ2-7, the V gene TRBV5-5, with TRBD1 as a possible D gene (5 bases). This CDR3 is built from 11 residues. Trimming removed 4 bases at V and 9 bases at J, with 11 bases between. The germline gives CDR1 SGHKS, CDR2 YYEKEE (reference sequence).

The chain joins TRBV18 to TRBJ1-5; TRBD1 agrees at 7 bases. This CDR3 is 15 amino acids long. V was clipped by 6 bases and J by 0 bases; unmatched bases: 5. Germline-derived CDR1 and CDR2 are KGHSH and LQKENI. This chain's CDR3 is CASSSTGNSNQPQHF. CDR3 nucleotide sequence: TGTGCCAGCTCCTCGACAGGGAATAGCAATCAGCCCCAGCATTTT.

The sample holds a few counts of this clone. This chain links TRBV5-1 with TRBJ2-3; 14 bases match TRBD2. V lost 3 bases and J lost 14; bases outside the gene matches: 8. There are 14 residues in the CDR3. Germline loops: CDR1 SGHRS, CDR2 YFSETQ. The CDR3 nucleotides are TGCGCCAGCAGCTCTCCGGGACTAGCGGGAGATGTGTATTTT. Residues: CASSSPGLAGDVYF.

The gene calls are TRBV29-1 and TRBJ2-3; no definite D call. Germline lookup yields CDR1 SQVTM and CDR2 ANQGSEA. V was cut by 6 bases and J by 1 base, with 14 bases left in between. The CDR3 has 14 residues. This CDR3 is CSVGGRVGTDTQYF. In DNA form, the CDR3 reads TGCAGCGTAGGTGGTCGGGTGGGCACAGATACGCAGTATTTT.

CDR3 sequence (DNA): TGTGCCAGCAGCCTACGGGGCAATCAGCCCCAGCATTTT. Residues: CASSLRGNQPQHF. V gene TRBV7-6 combines with J gene TRBJ1-5; D not resolved. This CDR3 is built from 13 residues. Looked up from germline, CDR1 is SGHVS and CDR2 is FNYEAQ. Trimming cost V 5 bases and J 2 bases, with 7 bases left between them.

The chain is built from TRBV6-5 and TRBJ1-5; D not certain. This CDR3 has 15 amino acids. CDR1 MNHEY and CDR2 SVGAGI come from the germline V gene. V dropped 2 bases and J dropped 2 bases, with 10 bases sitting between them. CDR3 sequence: CASSYRDEGNQPQHF. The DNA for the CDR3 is TGTGCCAGCAGTTACAGGGATGAGGGCAATCAGCCCCAGCATTTT.